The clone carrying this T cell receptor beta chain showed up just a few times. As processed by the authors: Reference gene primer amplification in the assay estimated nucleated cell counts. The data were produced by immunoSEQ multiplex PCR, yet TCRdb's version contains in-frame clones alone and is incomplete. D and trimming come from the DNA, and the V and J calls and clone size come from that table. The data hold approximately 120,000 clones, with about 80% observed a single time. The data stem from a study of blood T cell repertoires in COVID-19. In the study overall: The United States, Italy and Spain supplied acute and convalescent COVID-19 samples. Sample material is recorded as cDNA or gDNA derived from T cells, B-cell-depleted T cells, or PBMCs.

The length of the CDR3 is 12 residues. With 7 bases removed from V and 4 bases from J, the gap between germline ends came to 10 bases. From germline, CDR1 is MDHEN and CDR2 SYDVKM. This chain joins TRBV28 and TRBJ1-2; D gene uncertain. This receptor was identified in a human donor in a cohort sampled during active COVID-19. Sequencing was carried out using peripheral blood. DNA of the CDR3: TGTGCCAGCACTACGGAGAGCTATGGCTACACCTTC. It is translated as CASTTESYGYTF.